Shown below are 14 T cell receptor beta chains from a single sample sequenced in a study of post-analysis software for immune sequencing data. Overall study results and limits: There were about five TRBV segments more frequent in patients than controls, and TRBV5-6, TRBV5-1 and TRBV20-1 were among them.

For these TCRs, the target antigens are not known. Unique molecular identifiers tagged the TCR beta cDNA libraries. TCRdb independently ran MiXCR on the PCR reads; one entry per CDR3 protein. The sample lists around 500,000 distinct CDR3 sequences; around a third were seen once. Specimen: blood. These receptors were taken from a girl under 18 with multiple sclerosis.

The chain is built from TRBV7-9 and TRBJ1-1; 12 bases match TRBD1. There are 14 residues in the CDR3. CDR1 and CDR2 (germline): SEHNR, FQNEAQ (reference sequence). V was pared by 5 bases and J by 7 bases, with 5 bases of the junction left unmatched. The CDR3 reads CASSPGQGANEAFF. CDR3 DNA sequence: TGTGCCAGCAGCCCGGGACAGGGGGCCAATGAAGCTTTCTTT.

This sequence joins TRBV29-1 and TRBJ2-3, with D perhaps TRBD2 (5 bases). The CDR3 length is 15 residues. The V end was cut by 2 bases, the J end by 3 bases, with 15 bases between. Germline V gene lookup returns CDR1 SQVTM and CDR2 ANQGSEA. The CDR3 protein is CSVEPARLRTDTQYF. The CDR3 DNA reads TGCAGCGTTGAACCGGCTAGACTAAGGACAGATACGCAGTATTTT.

The chain recombines TRBV6-1 with TRBJ2-3; 11 nucleotides align to TRBD2. Germline CDR1 reads MNHNS; CDR2 reads SASEGT. Germline trimming cut 5 bases from V and 6 bases from J; bases unmatched to any gene: 7. This CDR3 has 15 amino acids. The CDR3 DNA reads as TGTGCCAGCAGTCTCCTAGCGGGGGGCCGGGATACGCAGTATTTT. Its protein product is CASSLLAGGRDTQYF.

The chain employs TRBV11-3 and TRBJ2-5; D gene ambiguous. The germline V gene encodes CDR1 SGHNT and CDR2 YENEEA. V gave up 5 bases and J gave up 3 bases, with 19 bases separating them. This CDR3 is 16 amino acids long. CDR3 sequence: CASSRSETEEKETQYF. CDR3 DNA sequence: TGTGCCAGCAGCCGATCCGAGACCGAGGAAAAAGAGACCCAGTACTTC.

V and J are TRBV5-5 and TRBJ2-5, with 15 bases fitting TRBD2. This CDR3 contains 17 residues. The V and J ends lost 0 bases and 5 bases, in that order; junction bases with no gene match: 5. Germline CDR1 and CDR2: SGHKS and YYEKEE (reference sequence). For the CDR3, the DNA is TGTGCCAGCAGCTTGGGGACTAGCGGGGGGGCCGGGGAGACCCAGTACTTC. Amino acid sequence: CASSLGTSGGAGETQYF.

This clonotype was detected many times. CDR3 residues: CSAPSGGYSYEQYF. The CDR3 nucleotides read TGCAGTGCCCCAAGCGGGGGCTACTCCTACGAGCAGTACTTC. This rearrangement joins TRBV20-1 to TRBJ2-7, with 8 bases lining up with TRBD2. CDR3 length: 14 amino acids. The V and J ends lost 6 bases and 0 bases, in that order; junction bases with no gene match: 7. Germline loops: CDR1 DFQATT, CDR2 SNEGSKA (reference sequence).

The genes are TRBV6-6 and TRBJ1-1; D gene unclear. Germline assignment: CDR1 MNHNY and CDR2 SVGAGI (reference sequence). CDR3 length: 13 amino acids. V was shortened by 0 bases and J by 6 bases, with 8 bases between the two germline ends. CDR3 coding DNA: TGTGCCAGCAGTTACTCATACGGCGCTGAAGCTTTCTTT. Translated, it gives CASSYSYGAEAFF.

This chain uses TRBV12-3 or TRBV12-4 with TRBJ2-2; the D is unclear. V shed 7 bases and J shed 4 bases, with 16 bases lying between them. This CDR3 contains 15 residues. The CDR3 sequence is CASTFGRSATGELFF. CDR3 bases: TGTGCCAGCACCTTCGGGCGGTCGGCCACCGGGGAGCTGTTTTTT.

V usage is TRBV27 and J usage is TRBJ2-5, with unresolved D. The CDR3 length is 15 residues. Looked up from germline, CDR1 is MNHEY and CDR2 is SMNVEV (reference sequence). The V end was cut by 4 bases, the J end by 3 bases, with 15 bases between. The CDR3 coding sequence is TGTGCCAGCAGTTCAGTAGGCGGAACCAAAGAGACCCAGTACTTC. Translation gives CASSSVGGTKETQYF.

This clonotype came up a few times. V is TRBV20-1 and J is TRBJ2-3; D call uncertain. Deletions cut 0 bases from V and 7 bases from J, with 8 bases between. CDR3 length: 12 residues. In germline, CDR1 is DFQATT, CDR2 SNEGSKA (reference sequence). The chain's CDR3 is CSAREVGHTQYF. The CDR3 DNA reads TGCAGTGCTAGAGAAGTAGGTCATACGCAGTATTTT.

The chain employs TRBV29-1 and TRBJ2-3, with 8 bases identical to TRBD1. The CDR3 loop spans 13 amino acids. Per the germline V gene, CDR1 is SQVTM and CDR2 is ANQGSEA. Trimming at V came to 6 bases and at J to 6 bases, leaving 8 bases not matched to a gene. In nucleotides, the CDR3 is TGCAGCGTGGAGACAGGGGCTGTGGATACGCAGTATTTT. This encodes CSVETGAVDTQYF.

The gene calls are TRBV20-1 and TRBJ2-2, with D perhaps being TRBD1 or TRBD2 (5 bases each). Per germline, CDR1 DFQATT and CDR2 SNEGSKA (reference sequence). The CDR3 extends over 14 amino acids. The V and J ends lost 4 bases and 10 bases respectively, with 19 bases between them. CDR3 residues: CSAIKYGAEEELFF. The CDR3 region has the DNA TGCAGTGCTATTAAATACGGGGCTGAAGAGGAGCTGTTTTTT.

The rearrangement uses TRBV29-1 and TRBJ2-7, with a tentative D call TRBD1 (6 bases). This CDR3 spans 16 amino acids. Trimming removed 1 base at V and 2 bases at J, with 18 bases between. In germline, CDR1 is SQVTM, CDR2 ANQGSEA. The CDR3 is CSVEVFGGRGTYEQYF. The CDR3 nucleotides read TGCAGCGTTGAAGTATTTGGGGGCAGGGGAACCTACGAGCAGTACTTC.

This clonotype was seen a few times. The chain has TRBV20-1 and TRBJ2-1; D is unclear. The J call is doubtful: the DNA matches TRBJ2-7 better. The CDR3 runs to 14 residues. Germline CDR1 DFQATT, CDR2 SNEGSKA (reference sequence). CDR3 sequence: CSARASVSYNEQYF. The CDR3 nucleotides are TGCAGTGCTAGAGCGTCCGTCTCCTACAATGAGCAGTACTTC.